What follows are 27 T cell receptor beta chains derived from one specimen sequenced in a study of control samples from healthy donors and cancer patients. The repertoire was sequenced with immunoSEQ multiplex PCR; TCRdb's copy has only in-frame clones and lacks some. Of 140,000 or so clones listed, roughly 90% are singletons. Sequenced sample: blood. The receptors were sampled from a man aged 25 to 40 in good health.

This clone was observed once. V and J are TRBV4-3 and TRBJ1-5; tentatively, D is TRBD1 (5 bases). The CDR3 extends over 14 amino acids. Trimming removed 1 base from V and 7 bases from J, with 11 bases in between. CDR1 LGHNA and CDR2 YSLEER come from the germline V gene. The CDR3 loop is CASSQAGSGQPQHF. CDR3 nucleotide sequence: TGCGCCAGCAGCCAAGCAGGGTCGGGGCAGCCCCAGCATTTT.

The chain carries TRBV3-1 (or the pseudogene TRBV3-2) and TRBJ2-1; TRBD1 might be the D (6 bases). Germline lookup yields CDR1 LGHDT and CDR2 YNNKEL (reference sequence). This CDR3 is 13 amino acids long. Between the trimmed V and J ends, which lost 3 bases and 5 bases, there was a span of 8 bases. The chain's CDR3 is CASSHDRNNEQFF. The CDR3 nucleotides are TGTGCCAGCAGCCACGACAGGAACAATGAGCAGTTCTTC.

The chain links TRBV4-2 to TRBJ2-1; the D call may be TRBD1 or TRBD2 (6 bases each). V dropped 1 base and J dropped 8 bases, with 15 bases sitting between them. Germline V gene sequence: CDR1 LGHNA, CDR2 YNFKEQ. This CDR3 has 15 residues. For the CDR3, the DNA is TGTGCCAGCAGCCAAGTTCTCGGGGGCGGGTATGAGCAGTTCTTC. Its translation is CASSQVLGGGYEQFF.

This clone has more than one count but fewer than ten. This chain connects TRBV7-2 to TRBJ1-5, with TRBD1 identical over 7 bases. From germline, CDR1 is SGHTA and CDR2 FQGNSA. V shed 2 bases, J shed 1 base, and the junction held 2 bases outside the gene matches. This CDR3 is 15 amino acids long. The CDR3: CASSLQTGSNQPQHF. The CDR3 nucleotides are TGTGCCAGCAGCTTACAGACAGGGAGCAATCAGCCCCAGCATTTT.

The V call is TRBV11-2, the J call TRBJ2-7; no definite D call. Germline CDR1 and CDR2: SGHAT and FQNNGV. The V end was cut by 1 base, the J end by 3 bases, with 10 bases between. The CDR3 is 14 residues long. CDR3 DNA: TGTGCCAGCAGCTTAGTTGGCTCCCACTACGAGCAGTACTTC. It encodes CASSLVGSHYEQYF.

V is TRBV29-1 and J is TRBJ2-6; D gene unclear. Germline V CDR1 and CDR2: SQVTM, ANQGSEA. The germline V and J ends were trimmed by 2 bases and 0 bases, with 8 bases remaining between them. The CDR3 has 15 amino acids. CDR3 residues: CSVETIGSGANVLTF. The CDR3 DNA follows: TGCAGCGTTGAAACGATCGGCTCTGGGGCCAACGTCCTGACTTTC.

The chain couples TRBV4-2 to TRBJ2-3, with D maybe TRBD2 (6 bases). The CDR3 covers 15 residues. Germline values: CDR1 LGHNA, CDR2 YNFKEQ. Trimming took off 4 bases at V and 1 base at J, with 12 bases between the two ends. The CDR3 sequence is CASSPRWGGTDTQYF. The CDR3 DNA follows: TGTGCCAGCAGCCCTCGGTGGGGGGGCACAGATACGCAGTATTTT.

Here the CDR3 DNA reads TGTGCCAGCAGCTTAGTGGGGGGGACAGGGACCTCCTACGAGCAGTACTTC. It codes for CASSLVGGTGTSYEQYF. V gene TRBV7-2 combines with J gene TRBJ2-7; 9 bases agree with TRBD1. The CDR3 has 17 amino acids. Germline V gives CDR1 SGHTA, CDR2 FQGNSA. The V segment lost 1 base and the J segment 0 bases; nucleotides outside the gene matches: 7. The variable domain in full, completed from reference TRBV7-2 and TRBJ2-7, reads GAGVSQSPSNKVTEKGKDVELRCDPISGHTALYWYRQSLGQGLEFLIYFQGNSAPDKSGLPSDRFSAERTGGSVSTLTIQRTQQEDSAVYLCASSLVGGTGTSYEQYFGPGTRLTVT.

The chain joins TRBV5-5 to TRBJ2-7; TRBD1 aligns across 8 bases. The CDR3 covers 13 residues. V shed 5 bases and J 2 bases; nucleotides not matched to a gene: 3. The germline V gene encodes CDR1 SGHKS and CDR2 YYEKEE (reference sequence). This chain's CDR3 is CASRDRDTYEQYF. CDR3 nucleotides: TGTGCCAGCAGGGACAGGGATACCTACGAGCAGTACTTC.

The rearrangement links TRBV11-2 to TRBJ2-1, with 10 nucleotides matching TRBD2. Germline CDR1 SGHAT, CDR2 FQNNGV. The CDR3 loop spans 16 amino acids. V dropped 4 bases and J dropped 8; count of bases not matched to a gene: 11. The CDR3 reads CASSSVRSGRAYEQFF. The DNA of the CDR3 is TGTGCCAGCAGCTCAGTTCGGAGCGGGAGGGCCTATGAGCAGTTCTTC.

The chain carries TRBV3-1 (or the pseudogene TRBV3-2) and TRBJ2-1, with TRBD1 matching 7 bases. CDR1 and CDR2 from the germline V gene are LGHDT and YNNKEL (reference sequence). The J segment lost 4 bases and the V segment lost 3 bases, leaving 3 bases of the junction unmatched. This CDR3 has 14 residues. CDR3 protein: CASSQWDRYNEQFF. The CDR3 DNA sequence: TGTGCCAGCAGCCAGTGGGACAGATACAATGAGCAGTTCTTC.

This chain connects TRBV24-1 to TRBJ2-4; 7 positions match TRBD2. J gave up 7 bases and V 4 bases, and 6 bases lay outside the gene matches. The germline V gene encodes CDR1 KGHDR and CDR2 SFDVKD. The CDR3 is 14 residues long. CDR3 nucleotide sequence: TGTGCCACCAGTGACTCCGGGGGAGGGAACATTCAGTACTTC. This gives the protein CATSDSGGGNIQYF.

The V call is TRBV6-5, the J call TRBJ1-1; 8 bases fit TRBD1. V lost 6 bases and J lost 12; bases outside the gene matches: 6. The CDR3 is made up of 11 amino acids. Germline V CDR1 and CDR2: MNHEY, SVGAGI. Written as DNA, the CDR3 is TGTGCCAGCAGAGGACAGGGATTAACTTTCTTT. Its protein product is CASRGQGLTFF.

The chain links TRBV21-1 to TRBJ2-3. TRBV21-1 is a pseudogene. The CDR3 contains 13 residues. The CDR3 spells CASSKRTSDTQYF. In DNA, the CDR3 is TGTGCCAGCAGCAAAAGGACGTCAGATACGCAGTATTTT.

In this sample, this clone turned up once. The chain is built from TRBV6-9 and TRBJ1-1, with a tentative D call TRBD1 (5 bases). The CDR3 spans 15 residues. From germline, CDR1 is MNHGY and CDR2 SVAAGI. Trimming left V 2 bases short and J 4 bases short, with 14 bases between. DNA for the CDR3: TGTGCCAGCAGTTATAGGGGCAGCAGTGGCACTGAAGCTTTCTTT. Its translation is CASSYRGSSGTEAFF.

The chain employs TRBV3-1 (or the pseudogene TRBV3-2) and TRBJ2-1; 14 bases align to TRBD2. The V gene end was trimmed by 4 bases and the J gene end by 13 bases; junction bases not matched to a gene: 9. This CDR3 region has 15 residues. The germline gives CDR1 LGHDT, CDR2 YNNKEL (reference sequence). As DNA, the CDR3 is TGTGCCAGCAGCCCAGGACTAGCGGGAGGCCCGATTCAGTTCTTC. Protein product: CASSPGLAGGPIQFF.

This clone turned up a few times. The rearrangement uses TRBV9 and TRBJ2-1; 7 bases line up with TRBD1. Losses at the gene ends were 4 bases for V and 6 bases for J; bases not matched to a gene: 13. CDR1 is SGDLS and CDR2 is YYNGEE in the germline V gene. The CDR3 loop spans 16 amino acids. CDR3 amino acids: CASSTRPPTGVNEQFF. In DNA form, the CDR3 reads TGTGCCAGCAGCACCCGACCCCCCACAGGGGTCAATGAGCAGTTCTTC.

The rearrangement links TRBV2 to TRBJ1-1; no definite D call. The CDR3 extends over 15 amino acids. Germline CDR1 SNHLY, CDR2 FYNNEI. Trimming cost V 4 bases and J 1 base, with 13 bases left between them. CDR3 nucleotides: TGTGCCAGCAGTGGGTCTGAGGGAGGGAACACTGAAGCTTTCTTT. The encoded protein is CASSGSEGGNTEAFF.

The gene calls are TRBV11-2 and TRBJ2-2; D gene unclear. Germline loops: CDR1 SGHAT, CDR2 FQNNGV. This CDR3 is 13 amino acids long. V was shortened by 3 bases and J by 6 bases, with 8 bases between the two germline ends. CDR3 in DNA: TGTGCCAGCAGCTTCGTAGGTCCCGGGGAGCTGTTTTTT. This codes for CASSFVGPGELFF.

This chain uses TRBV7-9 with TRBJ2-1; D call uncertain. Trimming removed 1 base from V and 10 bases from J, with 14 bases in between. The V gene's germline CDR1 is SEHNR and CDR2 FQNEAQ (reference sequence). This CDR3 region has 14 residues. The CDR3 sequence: CASSLGGVMLEQFF. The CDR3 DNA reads TGTGCCAGCAGCTTAGGCGGAGTGATGTTGGAGCAGTTCTTC.

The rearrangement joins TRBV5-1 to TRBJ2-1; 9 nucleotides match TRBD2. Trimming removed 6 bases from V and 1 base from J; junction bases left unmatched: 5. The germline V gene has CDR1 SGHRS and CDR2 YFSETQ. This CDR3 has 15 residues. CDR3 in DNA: TGCGCCAGCAAGGATAGCGGGAGTTCCTACAATGAGCAGTTCTTC. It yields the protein CASKDSGSSYNEQFF. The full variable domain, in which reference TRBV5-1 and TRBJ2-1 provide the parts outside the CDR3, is KAGVTQTPRYLIKTRGQQVTLSCSPISGHRSVSWYQQTPGQGLQFLFEYFSETQRNKGNFPGRFSGRQFSNSRSEMNVSTLELGDSALYLCASKDSGSSYNEQFFGPGTRLTVL.

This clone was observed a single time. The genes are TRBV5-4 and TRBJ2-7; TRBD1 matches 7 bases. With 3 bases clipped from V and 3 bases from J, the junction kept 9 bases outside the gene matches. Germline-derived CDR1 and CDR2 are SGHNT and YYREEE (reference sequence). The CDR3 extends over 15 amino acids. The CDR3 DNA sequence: TGTGCCAGCAGCTCCAAGGACAGGACCCGCTACGAGCAGTACTTC. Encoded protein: CASSSKDRTRYEQYF.

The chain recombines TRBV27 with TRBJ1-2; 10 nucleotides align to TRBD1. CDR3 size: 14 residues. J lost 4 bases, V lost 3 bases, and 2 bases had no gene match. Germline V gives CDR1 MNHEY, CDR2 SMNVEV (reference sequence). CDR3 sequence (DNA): TGTGCCAGCAGTTTGGACAGGGGGACCTATGGCTACACCTTC. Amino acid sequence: CASSLDRGTYGYTF.

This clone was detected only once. As DNA, the CDR3 is TGTGCCAGCAGTTACTCTGGGGCTTTGGGGGGCCAGTACTTC. It is translated as CASSYSGALGGQYF. The genes are TRBV6-5 and TRBJ2-5; possible D gene TRBD2, 6 bases. This CDR3 is 14 amino acids long. The V end was cut by 0 bases, the J end by 10 bases, with 15 bases between. CDR1 and CDR2 (germline): MNHEY, SVGAGI.

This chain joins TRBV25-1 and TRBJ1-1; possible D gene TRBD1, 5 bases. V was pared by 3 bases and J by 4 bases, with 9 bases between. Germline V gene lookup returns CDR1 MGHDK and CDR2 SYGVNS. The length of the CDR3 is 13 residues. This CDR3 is CASSDWGSTEAFF. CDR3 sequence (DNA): TGTGCCAGCAGTGATTGGGGGAGCACTGAAGCTTTCTTT.

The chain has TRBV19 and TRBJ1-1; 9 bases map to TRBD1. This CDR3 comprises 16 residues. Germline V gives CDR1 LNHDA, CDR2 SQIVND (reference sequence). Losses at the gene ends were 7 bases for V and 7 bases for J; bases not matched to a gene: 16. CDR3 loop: CASKGIAGQGLGEAFF. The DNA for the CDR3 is TGTGCCAGTAAAGGGATCGCGGGACAGGGTTTAGGTGAAGCTTTCTTT.

The CDR3: CASSPLGGITYNEQFF. Here the CDR3 DNA reads TGTGCCAGCAGCCCACTAGGGGGGATCACCTACAATGAGCAGTTCTTC. This chain uses TRBV7-6 with TRBJ2-1; D possibly uses TRBD1 or TRBD2 (6 bases each). This CDR3 spans 16 amino acids. CDR1 is SGHVS and CDR2 is FNYEAQ in the germline V gene. V was trimmed by 5 bases and J by 2 bases, leaving 16 bases between them.